The 17 T cell receptor beta chains presented below share a single source sample, sequenced in a study of T cell responses to AZD1222 COVID-19 vaccine. The method was immunoSEQ multiplex PCR; TCRdb's version includes in-frame clones alone and lacks a portion of them. Of over 100,000 clones in the sample, about 93% were seen once. Sequenced here: peripheral blood, sampled on day 0 of AZD1222 vaccination. The receptors here all came from an adult in good health.

This rearrangement joins TRBV10-3 to TRBJ1-5; possibly TRBD1 for D (6 bases). Trimming took 4 bases from V and 2 from J, leaving 9 bases between them. Germline CDR1 ENHRY, CDR2 SYGVKD. There are 14 residues in the CDR3. CDR3: CAISVGQRNQPQHF. For the CDR3, the DNA is TGTGCCATCAGTGTCGGACAGCGCAATCAGCCCCAGCATTTT.

This chain links TRBV5-1 with TRBJ2-1, with D possibly being TRBD1 (6 bases). This CDR3 has 15 residues. Deletions cut 4 bases from V and 5 bases from J, with 16 bases between. Germline V gene sequence: CDR1 SGHRS, CDR2 YFSETQ. Here the CDR3 reads CASSLTTGSHNEQFF. The CDR3 DNA sequence: TGCGCCAGCAGCCTGACTACAGGGAGCCACAATGAGCAGTTCTTC. Full variable domain (remainder filled in from reference TRBV5-1 and TRBJ2-1): KAGVTQTPRYLIKTRGQQVTLSCSPISGHRSVSWYQQTPGQGLQFLFEYFSETQRNKGNFPGRFSGRQFSNSRSEMNVSTLELGDSALYLCASSLTTGSHNEQFFGPGTRLTVL.

The chain carries TRBV30 and TRBJ1-3; the match to TRBD1 covers 12 bases. The CDR3 extends over 18 amino acids. Trimming at V came to 3 bases and at J to 0 bases, leaving 9 bases not matched to a gene. Per the germline V gene, CDR1 is GTSNPN and CDR2 is SVGIG (reference sequence). For the CDR3, the DNA is TGTGCCTGGAGGTCTCCGGGACAGGGGGCCCGCTCTGGAAACACCATATATTTT. This sequence encodes CAWRSPGQGARSGNTIYF.

The V call is TRBV5-1, the J call TRBJ1-6; D unclear. This CDR3 contains 13 residues. Germline V lookup: CDR1 SGHRS, CDR2 YFSETQ. V dropped 0 bases and J dropped 9 bases, with 7 bases sitting between them. The CDR3 protein is CASSLANGSPLHF. As DNA, the CDR3 is TGCGCCAGCAGCTTGGCCAACGGTTCACCCCTCCACTTT.

V and J are TRBV10-3 and TRBJ2-2; TRBD2 is a possible D gene (6 bases). Germline CDR1 and CDR2: ENHRY and SYGVKD. V lost 6 bases and J lost 7, with 15 bases in between. The CDR3 contains 14 residues. CDR3 bases: TGTGCCATCAGGGGGACTGCTACCCACGGGGAGCTGTTTTTT. Its translation: CAIRGTATHGELFF.

The genes are TRBV5-6 and TRBJ2-1; possible D gene TRBD2, 6 bases. Germline CDR1 is SGHDT and CDR2 is YYEEEE. V was shortened by 0 bases and J by 7 bases, with 23 bases between the two germline ends. The CDR3 sequence is 18 residues long. CDR3 sequence: CASSLAFPWGVTGNEQFF. CDR3 nucleotides: TGTGCCAGCAGCTTGGCCTTCCCCTGGGGGGTAACGGGGAATGAGCAGTTCTTC.

V usage is TRBV28 and J usage is TRBJ2-3; tentatively, D is TRBD2 (6 bases). V was cut by 5 bases and J by 5 bases, with 14 bases left in between. This CDR3 contains 14 residues. Germline CDR1 and CDR2: MDHEN and SYDVKM. The CDR3 loop is CASSQIAVRDTQYF. The CDR3 DNA follows: TGTGCCAGCAGTCAAATAGCGGTTAGAGATACGCAGTATTTT. Variable domain in full (rest from reference TRBV28 and TRBJ2-3): DVKVTQSSRYLVKRTGEKVFLECVQDMDHENMFWYRQDPGLGLRLIYFSYDVKMKEKGDIPEGYSVSREKKERFSLILESASTNQTSMYLCASSQIAVRDTQYFGPGTRLTVL.

The chain carries TRBV5-1 and TRBJ2-1; 8 bases match TRBD2. This CDR3 spans 16 amino acids. Trimming at V came to 0 bases and at J to 8 bases, leaving 10 bases not matched to a gene. Germline assignment: CDR1 SGHRS and CDR2 YFSETQ. Here the CDR3 DNA reads TGCGCCAGCAGCTTGGGGGCTAGCGGGCCCTGGGATGAGCAGTTCTTC. Translated, it gives CASSLGASGPWDEQFF. Using reference TRBV5-1 and TRBJ2-1 for the parts outside the CDR3, the full variable domain is KAGVTQTPRYLIKTRGQQVTLSCSPISGHRSVSWYQQTPGQGLQFLFEYFSETQRNKGNFPGRFSGRQFSNSRSEMNVSTLELGDSALYLCASSLGASGPWDEQFFGPGTRLTVL.

This sequence joins TRBV11-1 and TRBJ1-4, with TRBD1 identical over 8 bases. Trimming took 3 bases from V and 8 from J; bases not matched to a gene: 5. This CDR3 has 14 amino acids. Per the germline V gene, CDR1 is SGHAT and CDR2 is FQDESV (reference sequence). CDR3 nucleotide sequence: TGTGCCAGCAGCTTGACAGGGGACAGCGAAAAACTGTTTTTT. Protein sequence: CASSLTGDSEKLFF. Combining the CDR3 with reference TRBV11-1 and TRBJ1-4 gives the whole variable domain EAEVAQSPRYKITEKSQAVAFWCDPISGHATLYWYRQILGQGPELLVQFQDESVVDDSQLPKDRFSAERLKGVDSTLKIQPAELGDSAMYLCASSLTGDSEKLFFGSGTQLSVL.

The rearrangement links TRBV20-1 to TRBJ2-3; no reliable D call. Trimming stripped 3 bases from V and 5 bases from J, with 18 bases between. The CDR3 length is 15 residues. The germline V gene encodes CDR1 DFQATT and CDR2 SNEGSKA (reference sequence). The CDR3 coding sequence is TGCAGTGCTAGTTTGTGGGCTCAAGCAGGAGATACGCAGTATTTT. Translating it yields CSASLWAQAGDTQYF.

The chain uses TRBV18 and TRBJ2-5, with D perhaps assigned TRBD1 or TRBD2 (5 bases each). Trimming left V 0 bases short and J 5 bases short, with 13 bases between. Germline values: CDR1 KGHSH, CDR2 LQKENI. This CDR3 spans 15 amino acids. The CDR3 is CASSPPGPVRETQYF. As DNA, the CDR3 is TGTGCCAGCTCACCACCGGGACCAGTAAGGGAGACCCAGTACTTC.

The genes are TRBV18 and TRBJ1-2; D remains ambiguous. V was cut by 5 bases and J by 0 bases, with 16 bases left in between. Germline V gives CDR1 KGHSH, CDR2 LQKENI. CDR3 length: 16 residues. The CDR3: CASSAKWTKTNYGYTF. The CDR3 DNA reads as TGTGCCAGCTCAGCTAAATGGACCAAAACTAACTATGGCTACACCTTC. The complete variable domain, with remaining parts taken from reference TRBV18 and TRBJ1-2, reads NAGVMQNPRHLVRRRGQEARLRCSPMKGHSHVYWYRQLPEEGLKFMVYLQKENIIDESGMPKERFSAEFPKEGPSILRIQQVVRGDSAAYFCASSAKWTKTNYGYTFGSGTRLTVV.

This chain uses TRBV4-1 with TRBJ1-5; a possible D gene is TRBD1 (5 bases). This CDR3 spans 16 amino acids. CDR1 is MGHRA and CDR2 is YSYEKL in the germline V gene. V was clipped by 1 base and J by 6 bases, with 16 bases between them. The CDR3 DNA reads as TGCGCCAGCAGCCAAGGAGCTGCAGGGATTGGTCAGCCCCAGCATTTT. Its protein product is CASSQGAAGIGQPQHF.

The V gene is TRBV3-1 (or the pseudogene TRBV3-2), the J gene TRBJ1-6, with D maybe TRBD1 (5 bases). Trimming took 6 bases from V and 9 from J, leaving 18 bases between them. Germline V gene sequence: CDR1 LGHDT, CDR2 YNNKEL (reference sequence). The CDR3 loop spans 15 amino acids. CDR3 DNA: TGTGCCAGCAGACCGAGGGACCCTTCGAGTTCACCCCTCCACTTT. Protein: CASRPRDPSSSPLHF.

The V call is TRBV11-2, the J call TRBJ2-7, with D uncertain. CDR1 is SGHAT, CDR2 FQNNGV, per germline. Trimming took off 5 bases at V and 2 bases at J, with 16 bases between the two ends. CDR3 length: 15 residues. The CDR3 loop is CASSPLFFWTYEQYF. CDR3 coding DNA: TGTGCCAGCAGCCCTCTTTTTTTCTGGACCTACGAGCAGTACTTC.

The chain joins TRBV5-8 to TRBJ2-5, with 10 bases fitting TRBD1. Germline CDR1 reads SGHTS; CDR2 reads YDEGEE. V was clipped by 7 bases and J by 5 bases; unmatched bases: 23. This CDR3 region has 19 residues. CDR3 protein: CASCWAHTTGGWGWETQYF. DNA for the CDR3: TGTGCCAGCTGCTGGGCCCACACGACAGGGGGCTGGGGTTGGGAGACCCAGTACTTC.

The gene calls are TRBV7-9 and TRBJ1-4, with no clear D. Germline CDR1 and CDR2: SEHNR and FQNEAQ (reference sequence). The V and J ends lost 6 bases and 3 bases respectively, with 5 bases between them. The CDR3 is 12 amino acids. CDR3 sequence: CASRISNEKLFF. DNA for the CDR3: TGTGCCAGCAGAATATCTAATGAAAAACTGTTTTTT.